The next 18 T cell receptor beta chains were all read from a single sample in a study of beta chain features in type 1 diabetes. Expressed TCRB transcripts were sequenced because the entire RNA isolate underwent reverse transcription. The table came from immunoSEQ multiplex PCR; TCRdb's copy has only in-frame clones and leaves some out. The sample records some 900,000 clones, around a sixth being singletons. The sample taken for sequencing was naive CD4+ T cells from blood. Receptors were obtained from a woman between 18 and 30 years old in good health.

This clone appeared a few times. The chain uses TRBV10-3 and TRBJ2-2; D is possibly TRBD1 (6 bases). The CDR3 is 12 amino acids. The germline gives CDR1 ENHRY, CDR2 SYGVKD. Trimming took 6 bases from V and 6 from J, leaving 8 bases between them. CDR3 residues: CAIRGTSGELFF. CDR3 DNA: TGTGCCATCAGGGGGACATCCGGGGAGCTGTTTTTT.

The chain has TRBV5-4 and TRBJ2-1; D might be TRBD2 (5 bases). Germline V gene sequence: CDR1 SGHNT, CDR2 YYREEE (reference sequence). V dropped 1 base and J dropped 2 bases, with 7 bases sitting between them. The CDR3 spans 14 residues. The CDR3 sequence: CASSLSGTYNEQFF. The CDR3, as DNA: TGTGCCAGCAGCTTGTCCGGGACCTACAATGAGCAGTTCTTC.

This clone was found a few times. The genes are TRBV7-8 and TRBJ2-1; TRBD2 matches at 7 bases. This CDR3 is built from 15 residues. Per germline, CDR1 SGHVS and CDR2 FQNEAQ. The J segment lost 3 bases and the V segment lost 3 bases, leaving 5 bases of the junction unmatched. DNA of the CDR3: TGTGCCAGCAGCTTGACTAGCTTGAACTACAATGAGCAGTTCTTC. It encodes CASSLTSLNYNEQFF.

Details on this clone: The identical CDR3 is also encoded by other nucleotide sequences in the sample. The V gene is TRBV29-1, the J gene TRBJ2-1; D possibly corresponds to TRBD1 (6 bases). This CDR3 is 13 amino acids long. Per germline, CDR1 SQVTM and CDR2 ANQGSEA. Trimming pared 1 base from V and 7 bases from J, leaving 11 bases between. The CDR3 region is CSVEGQGRNEQFF. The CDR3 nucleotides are TGCAGCGTTGAAGGCCAGGGGAGAAATGAGCAGTTCTTC.

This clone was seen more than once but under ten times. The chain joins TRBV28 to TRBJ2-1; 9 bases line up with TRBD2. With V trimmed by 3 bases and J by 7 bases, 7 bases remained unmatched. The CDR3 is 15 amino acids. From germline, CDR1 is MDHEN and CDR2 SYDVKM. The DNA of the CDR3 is TGTGCCAGCAGTTTTCCGGGTAGCGGGAGTAATGAGCAGTTCTTC. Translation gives CASSFPGSGSNEQFF. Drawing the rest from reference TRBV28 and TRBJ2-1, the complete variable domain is DVKVTQSSRYLVKRTGEKVFLECVQDMDHENMFWYRQDPGLGLRLIYFSYDVKMKEKGDIPEGYSVSREKKERFSLILESASTNQTSMYLCASSFPGSGSNEQFFGPGTRLTVL.

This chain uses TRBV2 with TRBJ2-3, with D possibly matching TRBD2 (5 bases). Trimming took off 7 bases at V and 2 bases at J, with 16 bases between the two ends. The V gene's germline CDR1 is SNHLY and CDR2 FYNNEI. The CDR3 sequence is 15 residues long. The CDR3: CASNAPGLITDTQYF. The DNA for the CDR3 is TGTGCCAGCAACGCTCCCGGACTGATCACAGATACGCAGTATTTT.

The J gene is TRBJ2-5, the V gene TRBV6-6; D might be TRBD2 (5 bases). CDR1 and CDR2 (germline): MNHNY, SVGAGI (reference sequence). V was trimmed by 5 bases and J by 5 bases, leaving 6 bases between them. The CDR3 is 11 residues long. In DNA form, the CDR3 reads TGTGCCAGCAGTGGGAGTGAGACCCAGTACTTC. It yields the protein CASSGSETQYF.

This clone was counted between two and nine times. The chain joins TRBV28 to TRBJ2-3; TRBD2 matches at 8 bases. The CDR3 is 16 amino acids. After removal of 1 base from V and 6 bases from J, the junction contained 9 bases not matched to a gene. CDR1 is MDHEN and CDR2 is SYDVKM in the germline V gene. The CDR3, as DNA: TGTGCCAGCAGTTTATCACCGAGCGGGGGAAGGGATACGCAGTATTTT. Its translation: CASSLSPSGGRDTQYF.

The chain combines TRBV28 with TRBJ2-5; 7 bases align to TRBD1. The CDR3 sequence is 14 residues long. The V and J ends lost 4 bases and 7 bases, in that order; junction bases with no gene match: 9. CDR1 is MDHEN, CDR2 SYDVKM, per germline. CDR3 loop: CASSSPDRAATQYF. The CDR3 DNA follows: TGTGCCAGCAGTTCCCCCGACAGGGCCGCGACCCAGTACTTC.

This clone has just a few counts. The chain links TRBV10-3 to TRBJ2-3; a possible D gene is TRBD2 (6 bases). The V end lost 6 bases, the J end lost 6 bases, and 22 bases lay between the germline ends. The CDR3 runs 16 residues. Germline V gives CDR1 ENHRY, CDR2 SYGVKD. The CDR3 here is CAISGPGAGTADTQYF. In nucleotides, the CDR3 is TGTGCCATCAGCGGCCCGGGAGCAGGGACGGCTGATACGCAGTATTTT.

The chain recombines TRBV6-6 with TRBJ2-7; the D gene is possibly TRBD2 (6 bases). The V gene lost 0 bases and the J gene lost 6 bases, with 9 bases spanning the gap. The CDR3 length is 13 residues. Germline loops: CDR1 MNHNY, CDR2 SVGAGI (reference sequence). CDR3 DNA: TGTGCCAGCAGTTACTCGATGGGGGGCGAGCAGTACTTC. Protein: CASSYSMGGEQYF.

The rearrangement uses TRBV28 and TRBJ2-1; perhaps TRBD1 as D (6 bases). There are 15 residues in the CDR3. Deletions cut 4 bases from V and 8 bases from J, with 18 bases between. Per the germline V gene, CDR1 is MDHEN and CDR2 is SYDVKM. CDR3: CASSSPPTGYDEQFF. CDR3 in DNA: TGTGCCAGCAGTTCTCCGCCAACAGGGTACGATGAGCAGTTCTTC.

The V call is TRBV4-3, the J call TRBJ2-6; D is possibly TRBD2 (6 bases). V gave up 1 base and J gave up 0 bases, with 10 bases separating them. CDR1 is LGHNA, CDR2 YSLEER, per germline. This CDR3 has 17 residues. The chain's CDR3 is CASSQAGDGSGANVLTF. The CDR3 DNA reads TGCGCCAGCAGCCAAGCGGGGGACGGCTCTGGGGCCAACGTCCTGACTTTC.

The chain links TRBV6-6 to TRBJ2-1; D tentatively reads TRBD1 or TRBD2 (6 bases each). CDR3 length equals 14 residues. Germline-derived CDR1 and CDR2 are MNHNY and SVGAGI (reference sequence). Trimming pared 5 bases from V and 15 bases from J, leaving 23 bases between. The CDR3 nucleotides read TGTGCCAGCAGTAAAAAGGAGGGGCAGGGGTCTCGGTTCTTC. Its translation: CASSKKEGQGSRFF.

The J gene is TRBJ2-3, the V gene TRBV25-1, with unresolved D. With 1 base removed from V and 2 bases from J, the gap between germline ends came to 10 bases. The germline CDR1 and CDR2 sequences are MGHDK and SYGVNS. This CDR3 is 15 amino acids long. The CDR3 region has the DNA TGTGCCAGCAGTGAATGGACCGGAGTCACAGATACGCAGTATTTT. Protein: CASSEWTGVTDTQYF.

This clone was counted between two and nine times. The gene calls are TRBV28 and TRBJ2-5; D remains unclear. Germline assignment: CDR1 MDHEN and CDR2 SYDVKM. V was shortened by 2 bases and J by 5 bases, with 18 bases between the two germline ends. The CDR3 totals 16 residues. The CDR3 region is CASSLRRGGVVETQYF. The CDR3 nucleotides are TGTGCCAGCAGTTTACGGCGCGGTGGGGTTGTGGAGACCCAGTACTTC.

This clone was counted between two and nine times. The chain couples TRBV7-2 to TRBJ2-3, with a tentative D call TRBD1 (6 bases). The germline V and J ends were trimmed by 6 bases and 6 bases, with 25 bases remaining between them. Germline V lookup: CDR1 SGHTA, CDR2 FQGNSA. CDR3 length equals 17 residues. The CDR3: CASSPGTPKGRRDTQYF. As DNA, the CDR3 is TGTGCCAGCAGTCCCGGGACACCGAAAGGGCGTCGGGATACGCAGTATTTT.

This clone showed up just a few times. The CDR3 sequence: CASSSAGTGIEYEQYF. The CDR3, as DNA: TGTGCCAGCAGTTCGGCCGGGACAGGCATAGAATACGAGCAGTACTTC. V usage is TRBV28 and J usage is TRBJ2-7, with 8 bases that match TRBD1. CDR1 is MDHEN, CDR2 SYDVKM, per germline. CDR3 length equals 16 residues. V was clipped by 4 bases and J by 4 bases; unmatched bases: 12.